This entry features one T cell receptor (beta chain) sequence. The data belong to a study of blood T cell repertoires in COVID-19. Whole-study context: PBMCs, B-cell-depleted T cells, or T cells provided the cDNA or gDNA that made up the material.

Germline CDR1 and CDR2: SNHLY and FYNNEI. The CDR3 covers 14 residues. V was pared by 7 bases and J by 5 bases, with 8 bases of the junction left unmatched. The method was immunoSEQ multiplex PCR; TCRdb's version includes in-frame clones alone and lacks a portion of them. The profile shows about 110,000 clones, roughly four fifths of them singletons. This chain uses TRBV2 with TRBJ2-7; 10 bases are a match to TRBD2. The sample taken for sequencing was peripheral blood. The source of this sequence is a man aged 80 or over with COVID-19, enrolled during active disease. The CDR3 is CASKKREGLNEQYF. The CDR3 coding sequence is TGTGCCAGCAAAAAGCGGGAGGGCCTCAACGAGCAGTACTTC.